This T cell receptor beta chain was obtained from a study of shared clonotypes between healthy human individuals (dated by TCRdb to 2018 to 2021). Context from the whole study: Three men and two women, aged 18 to 49 years, made up the cohort. For each donor, CD4 naive and CD4 memory were each given three plates, CD8 naive was given two plates, and CD8 memory was given one plate. Blood TCR repertoires of five healthy adults were deeply sequenced to estimate repertoire size and the extent of clonotype sharing between individuals. To increase sequencing depth and limit assay-specific biases, TCR repertoire library preparation and sequencing were carried out by different laboratories using diverse techniques. Per donor, leukapheresis produced somewhere between about 0.9 and 9.5 billion PBMCs. General conclusions and limits of the study: Sharing across several donors was observed for roughly 5% of naive CD4, about 3.2% of naive CD8, 2.3% of memory CD4, and about 0.39% of memory CD8 clonotypes. Even with the large sequencing depth, rarefaction of the sorted-subset datasets indicated that sequencing was incomplete. Sampling was limited to blood, and TCR repertoires in tissue likely differ from TCR repertoires in blood. Because the study included only a small number of donors, the genetic and exposure-history diversity represented was limited. Larger estimated clonotype richness was generally found for naive subsets than for memory subsets. Pairwise subsampling indicated that sequencing depth was expected to affect the degree of clonotype sharing among donors. Compared with non-shared clonotypes, clonotypes shared by all four sorted-subset donors had higher generation probabilities.

As to this clone: What this receptor recognizes is not known. Base qualities were left out, and no much larger clone turns up one base away.

Using the deep immunoSEQ assay, TCR CDR3 regions were amplified from genomic DNA by multiplex PCR. Extracted genomic DNA from each cell subset was spread evenly across all wells of several immunoSEQ 96-well plates, with each plate serving as a replicate. Each replicate PCR for sorted subsets received around 210 ng genomic DNA, equal to about 29,000 T cell genomes. Purified libraries were quantified with a Qubit 3.0 fluorometer, sized on a Bioanalyzer 2100, and re-quantified with the KAPA Library Quantification kit. A separate single-read 150-cycle Illumina NextSeq 550 flow cell was used to sequence each immunoSEQ 96-well plate. From the authors' description of their analysis: Because the immunoSEQ output included only junctional sequences and no quality scores, the filtering could not be the same as the filtering used for full-length reads. To assign V/J genes and CDR3, sequences were annotated against IMGT germline references using PyIR, a Python wrapper for IgBLAST v1.9. Reads with weak V/J assignments (E-value above 1e-6), missing CDR3, stop codons, out-of-frame junctions, or ambiguous translated residues were removed. V3J clonotypes were defined as sequences sharing the same inferred V gene, J gene, and CDR3 amino acid sequence. Percentage overlap between repertoires was computed as shared unique clonotypes divided by the size of the smaller repertoire. Repertoire richness was assessed with RTK rarefaction, the Chao1 estimator, and Recon v2.1 estimates of unobserved clonotypes. OLGA was used to compute generation probabilities for all TCRbeta clonotypes that the gDNA method yielded from several donors. Imported from immuneACCESS, the table was reduced by TCRdb to in-frame sequences with V and J called. These copies leave out some clones; in studies compared against another copy, an unresolved V gene accounts for under half, and the cause of the remainder is not known. V and J calls and clone size follow that table, whereas D and trimming were derived from the DNA. Across this sample there are 980,000 or so clones, with less than 85% seen only once. Around 1.5% of the sample goes to the ten largest clones.

Donors were healthy HIV-negative adults with no recently reported acute infections or vaccinations. Every donor was a Caucasian adult residing in Nashville, Tennessee, USA. CD4+ T cells were enriched by magnetic negative selection; naive cells were then positively selected on CD45RA, and the negative fraction formed the memory subset. After blood collection by leukapheresis, PBMCs were isolated using Ficoll-Histopaque density gradient centrifugation and then cryopreserved in the vapor phase of liquid nitrogen. Analytical flow cytometry was used to check the purity and quantity of each magnetically sorted T cell population. Each sorted fraction had its genomic DNA isolated and then quantified by UV absorbance on a Nanodrop 2000c. Sequences SGHTA (CDR1) and FQGNSA (CDR2) are obtained from the germline V gene. V gives up 4 bases and J gives up 6 bases, and the segment between their germline ends measures 15 bases. The CDR3 spans 14 residues, from the cysteine through the phenylalanine. The only DNA kept is the CDR3, 42 bases in frame from the first base.

Material: memory CD4+ T cells sorted from blood. What the cell subset or site label conveys for this sample: CD45RA-negative fraction. The V gene is TRBV7-2 and the J gene is TRBJ1-2, with the D gene not clear enough to name. The receptor's source is a man younger than 35 in good health. CDR3 protein: CASSYDHTPNGYTF. The DNA is TGTGCCAGCAGCTACGATCATACCCCCAATGGCTACACCTTC. The CDR3 plus the reference TRBV7-2 and TRBJ1-2 genes for the other parts give the full variable domain: GAGVSQSPSNKVTEKGKDVELRCDPISGHTALYWYRQSLGQGLEFLIYFQGNSAPDKSGLPSDRFSAERTGGSVSTLTIQRTQQEDSAVYLCASSYDHTPNGYTFGSGTRLTVV.